The next 17 T cell receptor beta chains were all read from a single sample in a study of blood T cell repertoires in COVID-19 (dated by TCRdb to about 2020). Library generation was performed with the immunoSEQ multiplex PCR assay. In TCRdb, the immuneACCESS table is reduced to in-frame sequences with V and J assigned. These tables do not hold every clone; where another copy was compared, an unresolved V gene accounts for under half, and the others remain unexplained. This sample lists about 68,000 clones; roughly 89% were detected once. In total, the top ten clones hold less than 9% of the sample. Material: peripheral blood. The receptors were gathered from a man aged 30-40 years with acute or convalescent COVID-19.

The gene calls are TRBV20-1 and TRBJ2-7; no clear D gene. Germline V gene sequence: CDR1 DFQATT, CDR2 SNEGSKA (reference sequence). V was pared by 5 bases and J by 1 base, with 6 bases between. The CDR3 consists of 11 residues. The CDR3 sequence: CSADQSYEQYF. The CDR3, as DNA: TGCAGTGCTGATCAGTCCTACGAGCAGTACTTC.

The genes are TRBV27 and TRBJ2-1; 7 bases line up with TRBD2. Germline CDR1 MNHEY, CDR2 SMNVEV (reference sequence). V lost 7 bases, J lost 5 bases, and 8 bases stayed unmatched. The CDR3 is 14 residues long. In nucleotides, the CDR3 is TGTGCCAGCATCGAATTGGGGGGGAACAATGAGCAGTTCTTC. Translating gives CASIELGGNNEQFF.

The J gene is TRBJ2-3, the V gene TRBV4-1; 9 nucleotides agree with TRBD2. V shed 1 base and J 2 bases; nucleotides not matched to a gene: 7. CDR1 is MGHRA, CDR2 YSYEKL, per germline. CDR3 length: 17 amino acids. CDR3 loop: CASSQGSGSFSTDTQYF. The CDR3, as DNA: TGCGCCAGCAGCCAAGGTAGCGGGAGCTTTTCCACAGATACGCAGTATTTT.

V gene TRBV20-1 combines with J gene TRBJ1-1; D not resolved. Per the germline V gene, CDR1 is DFQATT and CDR2 is SNEGSKA (reference sequence). This CDR3 contains 12 residues. The V end was cut by 3 bases, the J end by 4 bases, with 9 bases between. In DNA, the CDR3 is TGCAGTGCTAGTTGGTCGCGCACTGAAGCTTTCTTT. It translates to CSASWSRTEAFF.

V is TRBV6-1 and J is TRBJ1-3; a possible D gene is TRBD1 (5 bases). The CDR3 covers 17 residues. The germline CDR1 and CDR2 sequences are MNHNS and SASEGT. Trimming pared 2 bases from V and 1 base from J, leaving 15 bases between. The CDR3 bases are TGTGCCAGCAGTGAAAGAGCAGGGTGGGGTTCTGGAAACACCATATATTTT. It encodes CASSERAGWGSGNTIYF.

This chain connects TRBV7-3 to TRBJ2-7; the D gene is possibly TRBD2 (6 bases). V lost 7 bases to trimming and J lost 5 bases, with 21 bases between them. Germline values: CDR1 SGHTA, CDR2 FQGTGA. The CDR3 totals 15 residues. CDR3 sequence (DNA): TGTGCCAGCAATCGTTGGCGGGACTCCCGGGACGAGCAGTACTTC. Protein sequence: CASNRWRDSRDEQYF.

The J gene is TRBJ2-7, the V gene TRBV7-9; TRBD1 aligns across 7 bases. The CDR3 totals 14 residues. The trim removed 5 bases at V and 6 bases at J, leaving 10 bases unmatched. Germline V gene data show CDR1 as SEHNR and CDR2 as FQNEAQ (reference sequence). CDR3 loop: CASSIGGGFSEQYF. DNA of the CDR3: TGTGCCAGCAGCATAGGGGGCGGCTTCTCCGAGCAGTACTTC. The variable domain in full, with the rest retrieved from reference TRBV7-9 and TRBJ2-7, is DTGVSQNPRHKITKRGQNVTFRCDPISEHNRLYWYRQTLGQGPEFLTYFQNEAQLEKSRLLSDRFSAERPKGSFSTLEIQRTEQGDSAMYLCASSIGGGFSEQYFGPGTRLTVT.

This rearrangement joins TRBV5-6 to TRBJ1-2; D not resolved. V gave up 7 bases and J gave up 4 bases, with 17 bases separating them. There are 14 residues in the CDR3. Germline assignment: CDR1 SGHDT and CDR2 YYEEEE. CDR3 nucleotides: TGTGCCAGCGGACTCAGAGAGGCTCTCTATGGCTACACCTTC. Translating it yields CASGLREALYGYTF.

This chain joins TRBV2 and TRBJ2-1; D uncertain. V was cut by 6 bases and J by 8 bases, with 11 bases left in between. CDR3 length: 12 amino acids. Germline V gene lookup returns CDR1 SNHLY and CDR2 FYNNEI. The CDR3, as DNA: TGTGCCAGCAGATGGCGGAGCGATGAGCAGTTCTTC. Translated, it gives CASRWRSDEQFF.

This clone was seen only once. J is TRBJ2-5 and V is TRBV7-2, with 8 bases that match TRBD2. V gave up 5 bases and J gave up 4 bases; unmatched junction bases: 9. The CDR3 is made up of 15 amino acids. Germline-derived CDR1 and CDR2 are SGHTA and FQGNSA. In DNA, the CDR3 is TGTGCCAGCAGCCCAAGCGGGAGCCCGCGAGAGACCCAGTACTTC. Translation: CASSPSGSPRETQYF.

In DNA, the CDR3 is TGTGCCAGCAGTTATGGCAGGAGGAGATTGAACACTGAAGCTTTCTTT. Its protein product is CASSYGRRRLNTEAFF. The rearrangement links TRBV6-2 or TRBV6-3 to TRBJ1-1; D remains unclear. Germline values: CDR1 MNHEY, CDR2 SVGEGT. The CDR3 is made up of 16 amino acids. Trimming shortened V by 3 bases and J by 0 bases, and 14 bases separated the two germline ends.

The chain links TRBV4-2 to TRBJ1-6; D uncertain. The CDR3 covers 15 residues. The germline V gene encodes CDR1 LGHNA and CDR2 YNFKEQ. V gave up 4 bases and J gave up 7 bases, with 14 bases separating them. CDR3: CASSPRSEGNSPLHF. The CDR3 DNA reads as TGTGCCAGCAGCCCCAGGAGTGAGGGAAATTCACCCCTCCACTTT.

This clone was detected once. The chain joins TRBV5-4 to TRBJ2-3; D gene ambiguous. The length of the CDR3 is 16 residues. The germline CDR1 and CDR2 sequences are SGHNT and YYREEE (reference sequence). The V gene lost 4 bases and the J gene lost 2 bases, with 17 bases spanning the gap. The CDR3 nucleotides are TGTGCCAGCAGCATCCAAAAGGAGTTGACCACAGATACGCAGTATTTT. Translated, it gives CASSIQKELTTDTQYF.

This sequence joins TRBV5-1 and TRBJ1-1; 7 bases fit TRBD1. The CDR3 contains 15 residues. V lost 5 bases, J lost 0 bases, and 7 bases stayed unmatched. Per the germline V gene, CDR1 is SGHRS and CDR2 is YFSETQ. This CDR3 is CASRGQNSLNTEAFF. Written as DNA, the CDR3 is TGCGCCAGCAGGGGACAGAATAGTCTGAACACTGAAGCTTTCTTT.

This chain links TRBV6-5 with TRBJ1-3; 9 nucleotides align to TRBD1. Germline lookup yields CDR1 MNHEY and CDR2 SVGAGI. V shed 8 bases, J shed 3 bases, and the junction held 8 bases outside the gene matches. The CDR3 sequence is 15 residues long. This CDR3 is CASRRTGGGGNTIYF. As DNA, the CDR3 is TGTGCCAGCCGTCGTACAGGGGGCGGTGGAAACACCATATATTTT.

DNA of the CDR3: TGCAGCGTGGCGGGAGGGCCGTACGAGCAGTACTTC. This encodes CSVAGGPYEQYF. The chain couples TRBV29-1 to TRBJ2-7; 9 bases line up with TRBD2. The CDR3 runs 12 residues. J gave up 4 bases and V 6 bases, and 4 bases lay outside the gene matches. Germline V lookup: CDR1 SQVTM, CDR2 ANQGSEA.

This rearrangement joins TRBV28 to TRBJ2-7; 10 bases match TRBD2. After removal of 1 base from V and 2 bases from J, the junction contained 2 bases not matched to a gene. CDR3 length equals 15 residues. Germline CDR1 MDHEN, CDR2 SYDVKM. In DNA, the CDR3 is TGTGCCAGCAGTTTATCTAGCGGGAGTGCCTACGAGCAGTACTTC. It is translated as CASSLSSGSAYEQYF.